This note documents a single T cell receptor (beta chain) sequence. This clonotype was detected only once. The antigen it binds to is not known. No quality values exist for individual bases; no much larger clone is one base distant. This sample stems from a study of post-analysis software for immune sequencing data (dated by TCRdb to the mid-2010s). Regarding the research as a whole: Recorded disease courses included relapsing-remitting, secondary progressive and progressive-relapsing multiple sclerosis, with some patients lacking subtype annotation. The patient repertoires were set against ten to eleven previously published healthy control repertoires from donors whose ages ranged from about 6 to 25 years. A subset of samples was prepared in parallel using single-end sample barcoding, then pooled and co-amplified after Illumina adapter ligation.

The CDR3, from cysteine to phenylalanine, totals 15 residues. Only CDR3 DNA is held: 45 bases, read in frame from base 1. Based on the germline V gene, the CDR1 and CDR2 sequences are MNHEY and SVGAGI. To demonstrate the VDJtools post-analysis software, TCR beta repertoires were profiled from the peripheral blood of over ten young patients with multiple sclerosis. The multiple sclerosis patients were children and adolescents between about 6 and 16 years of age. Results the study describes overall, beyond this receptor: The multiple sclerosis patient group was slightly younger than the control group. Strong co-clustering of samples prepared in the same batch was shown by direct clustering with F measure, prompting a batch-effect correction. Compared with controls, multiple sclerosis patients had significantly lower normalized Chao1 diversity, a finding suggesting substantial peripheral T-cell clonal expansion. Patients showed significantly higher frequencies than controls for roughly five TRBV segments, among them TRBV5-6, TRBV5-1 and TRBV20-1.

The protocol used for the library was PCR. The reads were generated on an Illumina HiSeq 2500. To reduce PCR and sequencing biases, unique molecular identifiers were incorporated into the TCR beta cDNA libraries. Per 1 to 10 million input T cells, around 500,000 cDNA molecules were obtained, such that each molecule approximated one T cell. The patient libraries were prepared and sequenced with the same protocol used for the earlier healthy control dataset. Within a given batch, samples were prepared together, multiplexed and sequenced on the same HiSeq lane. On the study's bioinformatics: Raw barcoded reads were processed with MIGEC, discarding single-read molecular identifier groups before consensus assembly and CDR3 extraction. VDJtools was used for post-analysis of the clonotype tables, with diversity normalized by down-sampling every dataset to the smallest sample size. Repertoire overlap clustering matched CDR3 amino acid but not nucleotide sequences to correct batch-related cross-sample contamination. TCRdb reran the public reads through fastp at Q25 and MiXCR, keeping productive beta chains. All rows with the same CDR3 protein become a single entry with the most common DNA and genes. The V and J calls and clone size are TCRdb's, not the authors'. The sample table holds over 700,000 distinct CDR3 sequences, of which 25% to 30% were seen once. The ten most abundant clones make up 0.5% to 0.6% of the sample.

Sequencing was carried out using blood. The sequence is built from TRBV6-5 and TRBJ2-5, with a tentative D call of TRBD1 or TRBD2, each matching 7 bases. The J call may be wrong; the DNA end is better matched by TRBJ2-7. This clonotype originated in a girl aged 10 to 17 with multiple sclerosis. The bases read TGTGCCAGCAGTTACTCCAGGGGGGGGAGATACGAGCAGTACTTC. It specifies CASSYSRGGRYEQYF.